In this sample, the clone carrying this T cell receptor beta chain turned up many times. What it binds is unknown. The sample originates from a study of T cells after yellow fever vaccination. In the study overall: Low-cell-number fractions were prepared with SMART-Seq v4 Ultra Low Input. Overall study results and limits: Across the CD4 and CD8 compartments, a small share of clonotypes was present in both.

Germline V gives CDR1 DFQATT, CDR2 SNEGSKA (reference sequence). V was pared by 5 bases and J by 5 bases, with 6 bases of the junction left unmatched. CDR3 length equals 13 residues. TCRdb reanalysed the 5' RACE reads using MiXCR and keeps one entry per CDR3 protein. The sample shows approximately 140,000 distinct CDR3 sequences, 6.5% to 8.5% of them seen only once. The TCR originated in a man aged 30 to 39 who received the YFV17D yellow fever vaccine. Material: CD4+ T cells sorted from PBMCs, obtained 5 days after the yellow fever booster vaccination. This chain connects TRBV20-1 to TRBJ2-5; 9 bases line up with TRBD2. The CDR3 DNA sequence: TGCAGTGCTGCGGGAGGGCCAGGGGAGACCCAGTACTTC. Translated: CSAAGGPGETQYF.